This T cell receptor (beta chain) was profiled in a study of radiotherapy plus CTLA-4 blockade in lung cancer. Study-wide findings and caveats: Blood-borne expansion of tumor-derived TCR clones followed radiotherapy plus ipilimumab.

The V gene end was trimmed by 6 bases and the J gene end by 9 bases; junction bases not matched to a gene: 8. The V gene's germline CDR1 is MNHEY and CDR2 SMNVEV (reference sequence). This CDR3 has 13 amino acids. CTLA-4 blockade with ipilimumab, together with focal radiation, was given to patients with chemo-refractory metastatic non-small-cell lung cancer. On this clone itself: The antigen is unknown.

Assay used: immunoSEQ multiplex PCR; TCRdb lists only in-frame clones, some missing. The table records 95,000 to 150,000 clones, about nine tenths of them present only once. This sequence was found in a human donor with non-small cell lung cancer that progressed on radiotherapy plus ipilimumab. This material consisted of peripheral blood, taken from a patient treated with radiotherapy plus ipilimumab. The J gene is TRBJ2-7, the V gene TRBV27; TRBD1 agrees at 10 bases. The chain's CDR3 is CASSRGQGMGQYF. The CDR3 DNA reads TGTGCCAGCAGCCGGGGACAGGGGATGGGGCAGTACTTC.